The 3 T cell receptor beta chains reported below all come from one sample, sequenced in a study of control samples from healthy donors and cancer patients. Measured with immunoSEQ multiplex PCR; TCRdb has only the in-frame clones, and not every one. The sample lists tens of thousands of clones; 85% to 90% were seen once. Sequenced sample: PBMCs. Receptors were obtained from a man aged 55 to 70 with colorectal cancer.

The chain is built from TRBV5-4 and TRBJ2-7; 7 bases are a match to TRBD1. V lost 3 bases and J lost 5; bases outside the gene matches: 8. This CDR3 spans 14 amino acids. The germline V gene has CDR1 SGHNT and CDR2 YYREEE (reference sequence). CDR3 DNA: TGTGCCAGCAGCTCTCCGGGACAGAGGAACGAGCAGTACTTC. Translated: CASSSPGQRNEQYF.

This chain connects TRBV9 to TRBJ2-2; the D gene is possibly TRBD1 (5 bases). V gave up 0 bases and J gave up 9 bases, with 15 bases separating them. CDR1 and CDR2 (germline): SGDLS, YYNGEE. This CDR3 comprises 15 residues. DNA for the CDR3: TGTGCCAGCAGCGTAGAGGGGTTGAACGCCCGGGAGCTGTTTTTT. It yields the protein CASSVEGLNARELFF.

This clone was observed a handful of times. V is TRBV20-1 and J is TRBJ2-6, with 7 bases matching TRBD1. J gave up 0 bases and V 3 bases, and 5 bases lay outside the gene matches. Germline CDR1 is DFQATT and CDR2 is SNEGSKA (reference sequence). The CDR3 has 16 residues. The CDR3 reads CSASTGAISGANVLTF. The CDR3 region has the DNA TGCAGTGCTAGTACAGGGGCCATCTCTGGGGCCAACGTCCTGACTTTC.